These 27 T cell receptor beta chains share one sample of origin, sequenced in a study of identical twins. TCRdb reanalysed the 5' RACE reads using MiXCR and keeps one entry per CDR3 protein. Seen here are some 1,700,000 distinct CDR3 sequences, more than 30% observed once, and the top ten hold roughly 0.3%. Sequencing was performed on cord blood. The source of these receptors is a newborn girl in good health.

This clonotype was counted only a few times. This chain uses TRBV2 with TRBJ1-1; D is undetermined. The V end was cut by 2 bases, the J end by 1 base, with 11 bases between. Germline V CDR1 and CDR2: SNHLY, FYNNEI. CDR3 length: 15 residues. CDR3 residues: CASSEYVAQNTEAFF. For the CDR3, the DNA is TGTGCCAGCAGTGAATATGTGGCGCAGAACACTGAAGCTTTCTTT.

The table lists this clonotype with a few counts. The chain is built from TRBV6-5 and TRBJ2-1; D might be TRBD2 (6 bases). From germline, CDR1 is MNHEY and CDR2 SVGAGI. V lost 2 bases and J 9 bases, leaving 17 bases between the germline ends. The CDR3 contains 15 residues. CDR3 sequence (DNA): TGTGCCAGCAGTTACCCAACGTATCTCGGGGGTGAGCAGTTCTTC. It specifies CASSYPTYLGGEQFF.

V and J are TRBV20-1 and TRBJ2-3; the D gene is possibly TRBD1 (6 bases). The CDR3 sequence is 18 residues long. From germline, CDR1 is DFQATT and CDR2 SNEGSKA (reference sequence). V was trimmed by 0 bases and J by 3 bases, leaving 22 bases between them. CDR3: CSARDPTTGRTGTDTQYF. As DNA, the CDR3 is TGCAGTGCTAGAGACCCAACTACAGGGCGTACGGGGACAGATACGCAGTATTTT.

J is TRBJ1-5 and V is TRBV20-1, with D perhaps matching TRBD1 (6 bases). V was cut by 6 bases and J by 9 bases, with 21 bases left in between. This CDR3 has 14 amino acids. Germline CDR1 is DFQATT and CDR2 is SNEGSKA (reference sequence). CDR3 nucleotide sequence: TGCAGTGCAAGACTCACAGGGAGGATCGGGCCCCAGCATTTT. It translates to CSARLTGRIGPQHF.

This rearrangement joins TRBV20-1 to TRBJ2-7; 8 nucleotides match TRBD1. CDR3 length equals 14 residues. V lost 6 bases, J lost 3 bases, and 10 bases stayed unmatched. CDR1 is DFQATT, CDR2 SNEGSKA, per germline (reference sequence). The CDR3: CSAARTGPVYEQYF. CDR3 coding DNA: TGCAGTGCCGCGAGGACAGGGCCGGTCTACGAGCAGTACTTC.

In its sample, this clonotype was seen a few times. The chain is built from TRBV29-1 and TRBJ2-1; tentatively, D is TRBD1 (7 bases). The CDR3 totals 12 residues. Germline V lookup: CDR1 SQVTM, CDR2 ANQGSEA. The germline V and J ends were trimmed by 3 bases and 6 bases, with 9 bases remaining between them. Written as DNA, the CDR3 is TGCAGCGTTGATCAGGGGGGCAATGAGCAGTTCTTC. Translating it yields CSVDQGGNEQFF.

This clonotype was observed a few times. The chain is built from TRBV10-3 and TRBJ2-5, with D tentatively TRBD1 (5 bases). Germline CDR1 reads ENHRY; CDR2 reads SYGVKD. The V end was cut by 7 bases, the J end by 3 bases, with 12 bases between. The CDR3 has 13 amino acids. CDR3 amino acids: CAITARAEETQYF. CDR3 nucleotide sequence: TGTGCCATCACGGCCAGGGCAGAAGAGACCCAGTACTTC.

This clonotype turned up a few times. This chain links TRBV12-5 with TRBJ2-2; 7 bases are shared with TRBD1. The ends lost 1 base at V and 3 bases at J; junction bases unmatched: 11. This CDR3 has 18 amino acids. Germline V gene lookup returns CDR1 LGHNT and CDR2 FRNRAP. This chain's CDR3 is CASGLDTGAVWDTGELFF. DNA of the CDR3: TGTGCTAGTGGTTTGGACACAGGGGCGGTATGGGACACCGGGGAGCTGTTTTTT.

This clonotype was seen a handful of times. The chain links TRBV12-3 or TRBV12-4 to TRBJ2-4; 7 bases align to TRBD1. The J segment lost 4 bases and the V segment lost 5 bases, leaving 14 bases of the junction unmatched. The CDR3 consists of 17 residues. CDR3 amino acids: CASSLGQRPSEKNIQYF. CDR3 coding DNA: TGTGCCAGCAGTCTGGGACAGAGGCCATCCGAAAAAAACATTCAGTACTTC.

The rearrangement uses TRBV7-9 and TRBJ1-1, with 11 bases matching TRBD1. The germline CDR1 and CDR2 sequences are SEHNR and FQNEAQ (reference sequence). The junction had 6 bases not matched to a gene; V was cut back by 1 base and J by 2 bases. The CDR3 covers 17 residues. The DNA of the CDR3 is TGTGCCAGCAGCTTAGTGGGACAGGGGGTTACTAACACTGAAGCTTTCTTT. Translation: CASSLVGQGVTNTEAFF.

The V call is TRBV5-1, the J call TRBJ2-3, with unresolved D. Between the trimmed V and J ends, which lost 0 bases and 2 bases, there was a span of 7 bases. Germline V gene sequence: CDR1 SGHRS, CDR2 YFSETQ. The CDR3 contains 14 residues. As DNA, the CDR3 is TGCGCCAGCAGCTTGGGGTTCCACACAGATACGCAGTATTTT. Translating it yields CASSLGFHTDTQYF.

This clonotype was observed many times. V gene TRBV12-3 or TRBV12-4 combines with J gene TRBJ2-7, with 9 bases matching TRBD1. V lost 6 bases, J lost 0 bases, and 6 bases stayed unmatched. This CDR3 has 15 amino acids. DNA for the CDR3: TGTGCCAGCAGGATGGGACAGGGTTTCTCCTACGAGCAGTACTTC. Translation gives CASRMGQGFSYEQYF.

This clonotype was counted a single time. This chain uses TRBV6-6 with TRBJ2-4, with D possibly being TRBD1 (6 bases). Germline V gene sequence: CDR1 MNHNY, CDR2 SVGAGI (reference sequence). CDR3 length: 16 amino acids. V was shortened by 5 bases and J by 7 bases, with 21 bases between the two germline ends. This chain's CDR3 is CASSHRTTGQSNIQYF. The CDR3 DNA reads TGTGCCAGCAGTCACCGGACGACCGGACAGTCCAACATTCAGTACTTC.

In its sample, this clonotype was seen a few times. The chain carries TRBV2 and TRBJ2-1, with 9 bases matching TRBD1. Germline V gene data show CDR1 as SNHLY and CDR2 as FYNNEI. With 6 bases clipped from V and 7 bases from J, the junction kept 7 bases outside the gene matches. The CDR3 is 14 residues long. This chain's CDR3 is CASSWTGAGNEQFF. CDR3 coding DNA: TGTGCCAGCAGCTGGACAGGGGCGGGGAATGAGCAGTTCTTC.

The rearrangement joins TRBV20-1 to TRBJ2-7; 9 nucleotides line up with TRBD1. The CDR3 length is 13 residues. With V trimmed by 4 bases and J by 8 bases, 9 bases remained unmatched. CDR1 and CDR2 from the germline V gene are DFQATT and SNEGSKA (reference sequence). The CDR3 coding sequence is TGCAGTGCTAAACTCTACGGACAGGGGAAGCAGTACTTC. Its translation is CSAKLYGQGKQYF.

A word on this clonotype: A much larger clone lies a single base off, so this may be a read error. The chain couples TRBV28 to TRBJ1-2, with 7 nucleotides matching TRBD1. Germline loops: CDR1 MDHEN, CDR2 SYDVKM. This CDR3 is built from 13 residues. CDR3 region: CASSSGTVHGHTF. DNA of the CDR3: TGTGCCAGCAGTTCCGGGACAGTCCATGGCCACACCTTC.

This clonotype was picked up a small number of times. As DNA, the CDR3 is TGTGCCACCATTGTTGGCGGGAGTGGAATAGATGAGCAGTTCTTC. Translation gives CATIVGGSGIDEQFF. The chain has TRBV15 and TRBJ2-1; TRBD2 agrees at 7 bases. This CDR3 has 15 residues. Germline V gene lookup returns CDR1 LNHNV and CDR2 YYDKDF (reference sequence). V gave up 7 bases and J gave up 8 bases; unmatched junction bases: 14. The full variable domain, its missing parts supplied by reference TRBV15 and TRBJ2-1, is DAMVIQNPRYQVTQFGKPVTLSCSQTLNHNVMYWYQQKSSQAPKLLFHYYDKDFNNEADTPDNFQSRRPNTSFCFLDIRSPGLGDTAMYLCATIVGGSGIDEQFFGPGTRLTVL.

About this clonotype itself: A much larger clone sits a single nucleotide away, making a read error possible. This chain uses TRBV20-1 with TRBJ2-5, with 9 bases aligning to TRBD2. The DNA end is more similar to TRBJ2-7, so the J call may be wrong. The germline gives CDR1 DFQATT, CDR2 SNEGSKA (reference sequence). The CDR3 runs 13 residues. This chain's CDR3 is CSATSGKTCEQYF. CDR3 in DNA: TGCAGTGCTACTAGCGGGAAGACCTGCGAGCAGTACTTC.

This chain uses TRBV20-1 with TRBJ2-7; perhaps TRBD2 as D (6 bases). Trimming cost V 6 bases and J 2 bases, with 32 bases left between them. In germline, CDR1 is DFQATT, CDR2 SNEGSKA (reference sequence). The CDR3 totals 19 residues. CDR3 coding DNA: TGCAGTGCGTCAGTGGGGGGATCCGAGAGAAGGATTCGGGCCTACGAGCAGTACTTC. This encodes CSASVGGSERRIRAYEQYF.

In this sample, this clonotype turned up many times. The CDR3 reads CASSNVDREYF. The CDR3 nucleotides are TGTGCCAGCAGCAACGTTGACAGGGAGTACTTC. The chain is built from TRBV7-9 and TRBJ2-4; 7 bases align to TRBD1. Germline V gene lookup returns CDR1 SEHNR and CDR2 FQNEAQ (reference sequence). V shed 5 bases and J 14 bases; nucleotides not matched to a gene: 6. The CDR3 loop spans 11 amino acids.

This clonotype was seen a few times. The V and J genes are TRBV5-1 and TRBJ2-1; D not certain. Trimming left V 0 bases short and J 8 bases short, with 15 bases between. CDR1 and CDR2 (germline): SGHRS, YFSETQ. This CDR3 contains 15 residues. This chain's CDR3 is CASSLDASRFDEQFF. CDR3 sequence (DNA): TGCGCCAGCAGCTTGGATGCTAGTCGGTTCGATGAGCAGTTCTTC.

The genes are TRBV6-6 and TRBJ2-3; possibly TRBD1 or TRBD2 for D (5 bases each). Trimming left V 6 bases short and J 4 bases short, with 17 bases between. CDR1 MNHNY and CDR2 SVGAGI come from the germline V gene (reference sequence). The CDR3 extends over 15 amino acids. CDR3 DNA sequence: TGTGCCAGCAGGGGGGTTACCGCCTTTTCAGATACGCAGTATTTT. Translation: CASRGVTAFSDTQYF.

As DNA, the CDR3 is TGCAGTGCAGCGTCCGGGACTAGCGGGTCACGGTCGTGGTATTTT. This sequence encodes CSAASGTSGSRSWYF. The V gene is TRBV20-1, the J gene TRBJ2-3; 12 bases align to TRBD2. This CDR3 has 15 residues. CDR1 and CDR2 from the germline V gene are DFQATT and SNEGSKA (reference sequence). V shed 6 bases and J 14 bases; nucleotides not matched to a gene: 18.

This rearrangement joins TRBV4-1 to TRBJ2-1, with 9 positions matching TRBD2. Trimming took 0 bases from V and 13 from J; bases not matched to a gene: 1. The CDR3 contains 12 residues. Per the germline V gene, CDR1 is MGHRA and CDR2 is YSYEKL. The CDR3 bases are TGCGCCAGCAGCCAAGAGGGACTAGCCCAGTTCTTC. Protein: CASSQEGLAQFF.

This clonotype was counted ten times or more. The chain joins TRBV29-1 to TRBJ2-7; D might be TRBD1 (5 bases). Trimming took off 5 bases at V and 5 bases at J, with 10 bases between the two ends. The CDR3 covers 11 residues. CDR1 and CDR2 from the germline V gene are SQVTM and ANQGSEA. The CDR3 reads CSVTQGNEQYF. The CDR3 coding sequence is TGCAGCGTTACCCAGGGTAACGAGCAGTACTTC.

This clonotype was picked up a small number of times. The chain is built from TRBV20-1 and TRBJ2-1; D gene ambiguous. Trimming took off 0 bases at V and 10 bases at J, with 13 bases between the two ends. The CDR3 sequence is 13 residues long. CDR1 is DFQATT and CDR2 is SNEGSKA in the germline V gene (reference sequence). As DNA, the CDR3 is TGCAGTGCTAGAGAGCCTGCCCGTGCGGAGCAGTTCTTC. This codes for CSAREPARAEQFF.

This clonotype appeared many times. J is TRBJ1-2 and V is TRBV20-1; D is perhaps TRBD1 (6 bases). The CDR3 contains 11 residues. CDR1 and CDR2 from the germline V gene are DFQATT and SNEGSKA (reference sequence). The V gene lost 3 bases and the J gene lost 5 bases, with 7 bases spanning the gap. The CDR3 DNA reads as TGCAGTGCTAGCCAGGGGTATGGCTACACCTTC. Translation: CSASQGYGYTF.